A single T cell receptor (beta chain) is shown here with its context. Germline V gene data show CDR1 as SGHRS and CDR2 as YFSETQ. CDR3 length: 16 amino acids. Trimming removed 6 bases from V and 2 bases from J, with 17 bases in between. This record comes from a study of blood T cell repertoires in COVID-19. Across the whole study: COVID-19 samples from acute and convalescent phases originated in the United States, Italy and Spain. PBMCs, B-cell-depleted T cells, or T cells were the source of the cDNA or gDNA that made up the material.

Per the study methods: Amplification from reference gene primers served as the basis for estimated nucleated cell counts. TCRdb keeps only in-frame clones here, not all; method: immunoSEQ multiplex PCR. D and trimming were read from the DNA, whereas the V and J calls and clone size are those reported in that table. The sample includes around 170,000 clones, under 80% of them seen just once. Source material: peripheral blood. The TCR comes from a woman at least 80 years old with acute or convalescent COVID-19. The chain links TRBV5-1 to TRBJ2-2; TRBD2 is a possible D gene (5 bases). The CDR3: CASIWGADTNTGELFF. The CDR3 nucleotides read TGCGCCAGCATATGGGGAGCGGATACTAACACCGGGGAGCTGTTTTTT. The full variable domain, with the rest looked up from reference TRBV5-1 and TRBJ2-2, is KAGVTQTPRYLIKTRGQQVTLSCSPISGHRSVSWYQQTPGQGLQFLFEYFSETQRNKGNFPGRFSGRQFSNSRSEMNVSTLELGDSALYLCASIWGADTNTGELFFGEGSRLTVL.